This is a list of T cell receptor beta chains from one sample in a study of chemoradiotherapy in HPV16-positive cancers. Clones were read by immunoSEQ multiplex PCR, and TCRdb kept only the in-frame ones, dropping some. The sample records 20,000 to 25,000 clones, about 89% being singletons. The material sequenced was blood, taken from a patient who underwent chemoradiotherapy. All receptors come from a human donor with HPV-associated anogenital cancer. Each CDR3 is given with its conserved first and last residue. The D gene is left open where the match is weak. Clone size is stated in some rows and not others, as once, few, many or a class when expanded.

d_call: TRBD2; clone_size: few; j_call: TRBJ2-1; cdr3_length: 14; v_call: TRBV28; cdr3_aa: CASSLAAGVDEQFF; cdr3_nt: TGTGCCAGCAGTTTGGCAGCGGGAGTCGATGAGCAGTTCTTC
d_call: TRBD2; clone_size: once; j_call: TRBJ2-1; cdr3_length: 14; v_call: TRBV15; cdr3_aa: CATSRAGGGNEQFF; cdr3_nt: TGTGCCACCAGCAGAGCGGGAGGAGGAAATGAGCAGTTCTTC
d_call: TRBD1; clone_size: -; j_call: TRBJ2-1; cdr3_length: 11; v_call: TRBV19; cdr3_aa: CARIRGHEQFF; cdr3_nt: TGTGCCAGGATAAGGGGGCATGAGCAGTTCTTC
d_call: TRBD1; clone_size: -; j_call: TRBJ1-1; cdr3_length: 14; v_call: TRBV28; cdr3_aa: CASSLLDRDAEAFF; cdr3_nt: TGTGCCAGCAGTTTACTGGACAGGGATGCTGAAGCTTTCTTT
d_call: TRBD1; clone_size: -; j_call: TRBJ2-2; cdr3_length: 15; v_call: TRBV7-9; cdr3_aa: CASSLLTGVTGELFF; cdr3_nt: TGTGCCAGCAGCTTACTTACAGGGGTCACCGGGGAGCTGTTTTTT
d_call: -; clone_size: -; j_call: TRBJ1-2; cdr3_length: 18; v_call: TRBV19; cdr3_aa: CASSLGRRYGAGAYGYTF; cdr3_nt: TGTGCCAGTAGTTTGGGACGCCGCTATGGAGCTGGGGCCTATGGCTACACCTTC
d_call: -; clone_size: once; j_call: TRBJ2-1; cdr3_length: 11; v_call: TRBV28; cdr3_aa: CASSLKLASFF; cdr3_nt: TGTGCCAGCAGTTTGAAGCTAGCTTCGTTCTTC
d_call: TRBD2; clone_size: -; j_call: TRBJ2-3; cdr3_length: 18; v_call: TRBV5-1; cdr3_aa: CASSLGIMSSGGTDTQYF; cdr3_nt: TGCGCCAGCAGCTTGGGGATTATGTCTAGCGGAGGCACAGATACGCAGTATTTT
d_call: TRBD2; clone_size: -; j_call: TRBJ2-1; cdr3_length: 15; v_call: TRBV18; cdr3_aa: CASSPPPGGTSEQFF; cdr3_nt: TGTGCCAGCTCACCACCCCCGGGAGGAACCAGTGAGCAGTTCTTC
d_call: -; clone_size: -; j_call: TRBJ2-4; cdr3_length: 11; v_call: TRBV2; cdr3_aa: CASSGGGIQYF; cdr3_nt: TGTGCCAGCAGTGGGGGTGGCATTCAGTACTTC
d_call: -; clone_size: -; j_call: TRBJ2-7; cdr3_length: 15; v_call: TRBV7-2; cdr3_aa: CASSPKPLPPYEQYF; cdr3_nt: TGTGCCAGCAGCCCGAAACCCCTACCTCCCTACGAGCAGTACTTC
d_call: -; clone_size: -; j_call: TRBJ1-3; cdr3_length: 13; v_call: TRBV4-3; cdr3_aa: CASSQTPGNTIYF; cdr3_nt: TGCGCCAGCAGCCAAACACCTGGAAACACCATATATTTT
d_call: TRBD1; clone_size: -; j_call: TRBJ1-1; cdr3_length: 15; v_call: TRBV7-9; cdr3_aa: CASSLPGGGMIEAFF; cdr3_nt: TGTGCCAGCAGCTTGCCAGGGGGTGGGATGATTGAAGCTTTCTTT
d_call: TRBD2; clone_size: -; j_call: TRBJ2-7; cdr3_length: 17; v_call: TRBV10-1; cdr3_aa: CASMGRSSGSASYEQYF; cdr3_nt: TGCGCCAGCATGGGGCGGTCTAGCGGGAGTGCATCCTACGAGCAGTACTTC
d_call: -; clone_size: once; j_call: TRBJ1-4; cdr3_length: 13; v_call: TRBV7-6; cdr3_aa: CASSARTNEKLFF; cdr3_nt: TGTGCCAGCAGTGCTCGAACTAATGAAAAACTGTTTTTT
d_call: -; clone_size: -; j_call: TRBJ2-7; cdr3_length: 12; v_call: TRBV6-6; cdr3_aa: CASSYVGDEQYF; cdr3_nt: TGTGCCAGCAGTTACGTTGGAGACGAGCAGTACTTC
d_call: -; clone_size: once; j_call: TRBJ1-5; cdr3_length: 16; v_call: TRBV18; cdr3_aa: CASSPQGDGPNQPQHF; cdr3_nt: TGTGCCAGCTCACCACAGGGAGATGGACCAAATCAGCCCCAGCATTTT
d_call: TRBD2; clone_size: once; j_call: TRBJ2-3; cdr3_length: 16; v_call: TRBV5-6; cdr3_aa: CASSPGASGMADTQYF; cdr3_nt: TGTGCCAGCAGCCCCGGGGCTAGCGGGATGGCAGATACGCAGTATTTT
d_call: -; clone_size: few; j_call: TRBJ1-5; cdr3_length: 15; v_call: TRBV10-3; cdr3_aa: CAISEGRNSNQPQHF; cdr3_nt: TGTGCCATCAGTGAGGGACGGAATAGCAATCAGCCCCAGCATTTT
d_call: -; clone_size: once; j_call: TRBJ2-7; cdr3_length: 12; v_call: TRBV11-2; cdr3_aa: CASRGLNYEQYF; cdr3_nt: TGTGCCAGCAGGGGACTGAACTACGAGCAGTACTTC
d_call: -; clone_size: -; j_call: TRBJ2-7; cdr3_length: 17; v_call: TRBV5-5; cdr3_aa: CASSLVGAGLNAYEQYF; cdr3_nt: TGTGCCAGCAGCTTGGTTGGGGCAGGATTAAATGCCTACGAGCAGTACTTC
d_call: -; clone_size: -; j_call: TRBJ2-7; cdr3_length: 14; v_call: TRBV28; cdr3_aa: CASSASEGHLEQYF; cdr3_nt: TGTGCCAGCAGTGCATCGGAGGGACATCTCGAGCAGTACTTC
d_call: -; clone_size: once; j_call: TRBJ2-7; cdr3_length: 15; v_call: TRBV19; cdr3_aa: CASAKKKGGAYEQYF; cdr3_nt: TGTGCCAGTGCCAAAAAGAAGGGGGGGGCCTACGAGCAGTACTTC
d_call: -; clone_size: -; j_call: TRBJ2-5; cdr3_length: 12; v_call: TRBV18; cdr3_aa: CASSPRQETQYF; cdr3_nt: TGTGCCAGCTCACCACGTCAAGAGACCCAGTACTTC
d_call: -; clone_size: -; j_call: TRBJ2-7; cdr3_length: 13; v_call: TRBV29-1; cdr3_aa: CSVTEGGPYEQYF; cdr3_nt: TGCAGCGTCACAGAAGGGGGACCCTACGAGCAGTACTTC
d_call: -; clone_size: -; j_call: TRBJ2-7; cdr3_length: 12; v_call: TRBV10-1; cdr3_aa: CASSPDRYEQYF; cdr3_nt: TGCGCCAGCAGTCCGGACAGATACGAGCAGTACTTC
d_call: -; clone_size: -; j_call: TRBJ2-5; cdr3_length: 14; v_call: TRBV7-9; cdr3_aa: CASSAGSYQETQYF; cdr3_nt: TGTGCCAGCAGTGCAGGAAGCTACCAAGAGACCCAGTACTTC
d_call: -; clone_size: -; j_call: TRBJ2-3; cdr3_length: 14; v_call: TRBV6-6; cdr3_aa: CASSARGEADTQYF; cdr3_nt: TGTGCCAGCAGCGCCCGAGGGGAGGCAGATACGCAGTATTTT
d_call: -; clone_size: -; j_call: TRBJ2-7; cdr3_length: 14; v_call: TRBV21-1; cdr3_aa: CASWLPDRVGEQYF; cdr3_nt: TGTGCCAGCTGGCTACCAGACAGGGTCGGAGAGCAGTACTTC
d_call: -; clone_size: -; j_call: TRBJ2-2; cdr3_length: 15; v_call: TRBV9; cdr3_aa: CASSVVGQSPGELFF; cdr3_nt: TGTGCCAGCAGCGTAGTCGGACAAAGCCCCGGGGAGCTGTTTTTT
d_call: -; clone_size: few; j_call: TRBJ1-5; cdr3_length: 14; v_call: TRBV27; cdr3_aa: CASSLTSSNQPQHF; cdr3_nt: TGTGCCAGCAGTTTAACTTCTTCCAATCAGCCCCAGCATTTT
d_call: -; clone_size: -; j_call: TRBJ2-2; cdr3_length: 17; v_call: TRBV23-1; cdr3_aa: CASSLRRQGRNTGELFF; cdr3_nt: TGCGCCAGCAGCCTCCGGCGTCAGGGGCGCAACACCGGGGAGCTGTTTTTT
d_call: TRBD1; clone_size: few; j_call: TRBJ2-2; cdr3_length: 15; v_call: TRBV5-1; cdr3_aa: CASSSWDRSTGELFF; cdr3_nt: TGCGCCAGCAGCTCCTGGGACAGATCGACCGGGGAGCTGTTTTTT
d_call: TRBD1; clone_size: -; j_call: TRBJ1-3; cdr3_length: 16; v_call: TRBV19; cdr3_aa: CASSRTTGGSGNTIYF; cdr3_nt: TGTGCCAGTAGTAGGACCACAGGGGGCTCTGGAAACACCATATATTTT
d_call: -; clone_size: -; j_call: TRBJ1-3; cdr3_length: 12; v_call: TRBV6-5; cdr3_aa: CARGRVGNTIYF; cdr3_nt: TGTGCCAGAGGACGAGTTGGAAACACCATATATTTT
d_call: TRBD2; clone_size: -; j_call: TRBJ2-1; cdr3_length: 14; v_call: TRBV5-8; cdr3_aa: CATSLGIAGVSQFF; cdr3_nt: TGTGCCACCTCCCTGGGGATAGCGGGAGTGTCGCAGTTCTTC
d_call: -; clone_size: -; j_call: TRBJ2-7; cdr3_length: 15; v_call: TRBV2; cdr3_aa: CASIEQTTGTYEQYF; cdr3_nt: TGTGCCAGCATCGAGCAGACAACTGGAACCTACGAGCAGTACTTC
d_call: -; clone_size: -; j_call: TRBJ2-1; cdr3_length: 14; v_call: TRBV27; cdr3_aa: CASSLSAGRNEQFF; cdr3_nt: TGTGCCAGCAGTTTATCGGCAGGGCGAAATGAGCAGTTCTTC
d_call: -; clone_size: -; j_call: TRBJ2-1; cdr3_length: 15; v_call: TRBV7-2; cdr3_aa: CASSLGIGSYNEQFF; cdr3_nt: TGTGCCAGCAGCTTAGGGATAGGCTCCTACAATGAGCAGTTCTTC
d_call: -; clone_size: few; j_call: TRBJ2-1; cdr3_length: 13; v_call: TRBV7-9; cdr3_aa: CASSLVESREQFF; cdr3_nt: TGTGCCAGCAGCCTTGTCGAGTCGAGGGAGCAGTTCTTC
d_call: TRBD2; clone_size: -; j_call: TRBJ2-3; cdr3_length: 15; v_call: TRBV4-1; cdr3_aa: CASSLGLAGGQTQYF; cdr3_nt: TGCGCCAGCAGCCTTGGACTAGCGGGGGGGCAGACGCAGTATTTT
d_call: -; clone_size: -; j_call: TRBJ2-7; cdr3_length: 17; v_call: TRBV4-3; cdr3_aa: CASSQDYPLGRGYEQYF; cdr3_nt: TGCGCCAGCAGCCAAGATTATCCCCTAGGTAGGGGCTACGAGCAGTACTTC
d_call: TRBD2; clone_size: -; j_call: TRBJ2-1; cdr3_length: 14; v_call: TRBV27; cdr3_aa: CASGLAGTYNEQFF; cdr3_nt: TGTGCCAGCGGTTTAGCGGGAACCTACAATGAGCAGTTCTTC
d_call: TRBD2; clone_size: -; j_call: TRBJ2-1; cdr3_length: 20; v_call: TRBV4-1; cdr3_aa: CASSQELRTSGSAWYNEQFF; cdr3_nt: TGCGCCAGCAGCCAAGAGCTCAGGACTAGCGGATCAGCATGGTACAATGAGCAGTTCTTC
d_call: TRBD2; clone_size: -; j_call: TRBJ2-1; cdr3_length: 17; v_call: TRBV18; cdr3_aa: CASSPPSSGGAHNEQFF; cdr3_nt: TGTGCCAGCTCACCACCGTCAAGCGGGGGGGCCCACAATGAGCAGTTCTTC
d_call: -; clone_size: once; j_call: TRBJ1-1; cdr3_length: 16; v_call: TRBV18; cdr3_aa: CASSPRPLGMDTEAFF; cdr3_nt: TGTGCCAGCTCACCGCGTCCTCTGGGAATGGACACTGAAGCTTTCTTT
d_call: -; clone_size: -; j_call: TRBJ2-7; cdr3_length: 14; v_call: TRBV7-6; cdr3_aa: CASSSGQYSYEQYF; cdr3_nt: TGTGCCAGCAGCTCCGGACAGTACTCCTACGAGCAGTACTTC
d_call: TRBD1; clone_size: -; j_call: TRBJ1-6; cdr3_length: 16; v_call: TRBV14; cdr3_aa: CASSLALTGGQSPLHF; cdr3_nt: TGTGCCAGCAGCCTCGCATTGACAGGGGGCCAATCACCCCTCCACTTT
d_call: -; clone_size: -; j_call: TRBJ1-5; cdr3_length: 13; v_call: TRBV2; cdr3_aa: CANIRGCNQPQHF; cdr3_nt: TGTGCCAACATAAGGGGGTGCAATCAGCCCCAGCATTTT
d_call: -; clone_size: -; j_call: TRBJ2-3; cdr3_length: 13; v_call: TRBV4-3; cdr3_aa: CASSQEGRNTQYF; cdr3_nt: TGCGCCAGCAGCCAAGAAGGGAGGAATACGCAGTATTTT
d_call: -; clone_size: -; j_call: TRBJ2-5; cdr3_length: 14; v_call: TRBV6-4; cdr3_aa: CAIPDRVRQETQYF; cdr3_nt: TGTGCCATCCCGGACCGGGTTCGGCAAGAGACCCAGTACTTC
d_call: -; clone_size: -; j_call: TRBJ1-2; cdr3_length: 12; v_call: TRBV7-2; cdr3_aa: CASSRQGNGYTF; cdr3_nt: TGTGCCAGCAGTCGGCAGGGTAATGGCTACACCTTC
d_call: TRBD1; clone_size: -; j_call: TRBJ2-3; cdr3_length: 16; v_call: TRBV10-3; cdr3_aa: CATQTAGTGATNTQYF; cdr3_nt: TGTGCCACCCAAACCGCTGGGACAGGGGCTACTAATACGCAGTATTTT
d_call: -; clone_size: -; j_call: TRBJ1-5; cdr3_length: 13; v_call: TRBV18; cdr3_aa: CASSPGGDQPQHF; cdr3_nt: TGTGCCAGCTCACCCGGGGGGGATCAGCCCCAGCATTTT